This T cell receptor beta chain was sequenced in a study of T cell responses to AZD1222 COVID-19 vaccine. Study outcomes and limitations: With two AZD1222 doses given, Spike-specific TCR breadth and depth both rose. No day 14 peak samples; only post-peak repertoires were characterized. Donors were mostly white British, more females; clonal diversity possibly underestimated.

Sequencing used immunoSEQ multiplex PCR; TCRdb keeps in-frame clones, though not all of them. The profile shows some 79,000 clones, approximately 83% of them singletons. The CDR3 length is 16 residues. Losses at the gene ends were 2 bases for V and 0 bases for J; bases not matched to a gene: 6. The germline CDR1 and CDR2 sequences are MNHEY and SVGEGT. To note about this clone: Its antigen is undetermined.

This specimen consisted of peripheral blood, obtained 28 days after the second AZD1222 dose. The clonotype originates from an adult who received the AZD1222 COVID-19 vaccine. The gene calls are TRBV6-2 or TRBV6-3 and TRBJ1-1, with 7 bases lining up with TRBD1. The DNA of the CDR3 is TGTGCCAGCAGTTACGCCCTGACAGGGATGAACACTGAAGCTTTCTTT. Translated, it gives CASSYALTGMNTEAFF.